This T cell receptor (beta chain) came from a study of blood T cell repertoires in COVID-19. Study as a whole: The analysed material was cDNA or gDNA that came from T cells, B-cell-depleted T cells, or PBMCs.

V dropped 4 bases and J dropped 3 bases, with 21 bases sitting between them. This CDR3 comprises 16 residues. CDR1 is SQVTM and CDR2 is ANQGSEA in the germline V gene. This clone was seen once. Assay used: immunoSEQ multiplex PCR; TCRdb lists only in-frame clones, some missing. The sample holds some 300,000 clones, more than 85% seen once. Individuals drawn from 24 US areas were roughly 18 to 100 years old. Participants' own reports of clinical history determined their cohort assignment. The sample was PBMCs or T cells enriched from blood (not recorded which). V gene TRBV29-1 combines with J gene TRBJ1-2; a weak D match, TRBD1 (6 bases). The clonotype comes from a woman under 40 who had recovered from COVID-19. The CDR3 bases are TGCAGCGTTGTACGACAGGACAAAATACACCACTATGGCTACACCTTC. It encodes CSVVRQDKIHHYGYTF.